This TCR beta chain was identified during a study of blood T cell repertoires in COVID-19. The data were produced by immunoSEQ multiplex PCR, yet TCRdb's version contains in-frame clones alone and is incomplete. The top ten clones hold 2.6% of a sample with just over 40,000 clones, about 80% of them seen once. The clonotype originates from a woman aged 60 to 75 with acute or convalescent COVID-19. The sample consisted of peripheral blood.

The CDR3 DNA follows: TGTGCCAGCAGTTTAGTTGGCGCCAGGAGGACAGATACGCAGTATTTT. It specifies CASSLVGARRTDTQYF. The chain couples TRBV28 to TRBJ2-3, with a possible D match to TRBD2 (5 bases). Trimming pared 2 bases from V and 3 bases from J, leaving 15 bases between. CDR3 size: 16 residues. The germline V gene encodes CDR1 MDHEN and CDR2 SYDVKM.